This T cell receptor beta chain appears in the sequencing data of a study of T cells in Graves' hyperthyroidism and ophthalmopathy. Study-level information: Peripheral blood was obtained at initial diagnosis, preceding any treatment.

Ten or more counts support this clonotype. The CDR3 has 14 residues. Trimming took 4 bases from V and 1 from J, leaving 10 bases between them. Germline CDR1 LGHDT, CDR2 YNNKEL (reference sequence). Amplification targeted TCR beta CDR3 regions from RNA transcripts. The study used the HTBI primer set for a first-round RT-PCR of the TCR CDR3. From the multiplex PCR reads, TCRdb called clonotypes with MiXCR, one entry per CDR3 protein. The data show about 420,000 distinct CDR3 sequences, 15% to 17% seen once. The sequencing sample was made of blood. This clonotype was obtained from a woman aged 18-29 years with Graves' hyperthyroidism. The chain uses TRBV3-1 and TRBJ2-5, with D unresolved. The CDR3: CASSPPWTQETQYF. The DNA for the CDR3 is TGTGCCAGCAGCCCCCCCTGGACCCAAGAGACCCAGTACTTC.